This is a list of T cell receptor beta chains from one sample in a study of blood T cell repertoires in COVID-19. Only in-frame clones appear in the TCRdb table, and some are missing; sequencing was by immunoSEQ multiplex PCR. The sample carries approximately 14,000 clones, 81% recorded once. The sample taken for sequencing was peripheral blood. Receptor source: a human donor in a cohort sampled during active COVID-19. The CDR3 runs from the conserved cysteine through the conserved F or W. A D gene is named only where the DNA matches it firmly. Only part of the rows carry a size: once, few, many, or a class if the clone is expanded.

v_call	d_call	clone_size	j_call	cdr3_aa	cdr3_nt
TRBV28	-	few	TRBJ1-5	CASRTGGNNQPQHF	TGTGCCAGCAGAACTGGGGGGAACAATCAGCCCCAGCATTTT
TRBV18	TRBD2	-	TRBJ2-1	CASSQTSGSVNEQFF	TGTGCCAGCTCACAGACTAGCGGGAGTGTCAATGAGCAGTTCTTC
TRBV6-6	TRBD1	-	TRBJ1-2	CASSNTLGQEFF	TGTGCCAGCAGTAACACTTTAGGACAGGAATTTTTC
TRBV6-5	-	few	TRBJ2-1	CASGTGEGEQFF	TGTGCCAGCGGCACAGGAGAAGGTGAGCAGTTCTTC
TRBV6-2/TRBV6-3	TRBD1	-	TRBJ2-7	CASSYTRQGDEQYF	TGTGCCAGCAGTTACACCCGACAGGGTGACGAGCAGTACTTC
TRBV4-3	-	-	TRBJ2-3	CASSQDYNTDTQYF	TGCGCCAGCAGCCAGGACTATAACACAGATACGCAGTATTTT
TRBV9	TRBD2	-	TRBJ2-3	CASSPLRASGPPDTQYF	TGTGCCAGCAGCCCCTTAAGGGCTAGCGGGCCCCCAGATACGCAGTATTTT
TRBV28	-	-	TRBJ1-5	CASSLSFGLGSLDGPQHF	TGTGCCAGCAGTTTATCCTTCGGTTTGGGCAGTTTGGATGGGCCCCAGCATTTT
TRBV24-1	TRBD2	-	TRBJ2-5	CATSDPGTSGEYQETQYF	TGTGCCACCAGTGACCCCGGGACTAGCGGGGAGTACCAAGAGACCCAGTACTTC
TRBV4-1	TRBD1	-	TRBJ1-1	CASSQEGQGFGEAFF	TGCGCCAGCAGCCAAGAGGGACAGGGGTTTGGTGAAGCTTTCTTT